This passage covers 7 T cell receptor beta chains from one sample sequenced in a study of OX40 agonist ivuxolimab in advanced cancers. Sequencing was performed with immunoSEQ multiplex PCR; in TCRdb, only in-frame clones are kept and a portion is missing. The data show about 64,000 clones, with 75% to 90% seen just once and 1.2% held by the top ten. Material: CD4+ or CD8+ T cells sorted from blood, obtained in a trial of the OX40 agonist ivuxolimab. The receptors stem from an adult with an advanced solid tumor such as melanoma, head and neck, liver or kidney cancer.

The CDR3 bases are TGTGCCAGCAGCACCTCCCTAGCGGGGGTCTCCGCTGGCGGCGAGCAGTACTTC. Residues: CASSTSLAGVSAGGEQYF. The chain carries TRBV27 and TRBJ2-7; 10 nucleotides agree with TRBD2. This CDR3 comprises 18 residues. The V segment lost 6 bases and the J segment 6 bases; nucleotides outside the gene matches: 20. Looked up from germline, CDR1 is MNHEY and CDR2 is SMNVEV (reference sequence).

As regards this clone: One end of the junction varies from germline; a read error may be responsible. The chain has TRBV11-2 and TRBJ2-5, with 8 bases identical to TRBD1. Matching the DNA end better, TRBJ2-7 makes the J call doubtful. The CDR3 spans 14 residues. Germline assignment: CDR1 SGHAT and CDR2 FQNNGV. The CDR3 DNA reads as TGTGCCAGCAGCTTTGACAGGGGCTCCCACGAGCAGTACTTC. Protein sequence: CASSFDRGSHEQYF.

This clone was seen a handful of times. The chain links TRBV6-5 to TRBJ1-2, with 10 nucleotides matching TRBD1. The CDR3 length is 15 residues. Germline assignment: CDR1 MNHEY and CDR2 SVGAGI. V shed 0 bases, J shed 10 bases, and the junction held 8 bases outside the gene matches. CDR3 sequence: CASSYSGTGVLNYTF. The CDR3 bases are TGTGCCAGCAGTTACTCCGGGACAGGGGTCCTTAACTACACCTTC.

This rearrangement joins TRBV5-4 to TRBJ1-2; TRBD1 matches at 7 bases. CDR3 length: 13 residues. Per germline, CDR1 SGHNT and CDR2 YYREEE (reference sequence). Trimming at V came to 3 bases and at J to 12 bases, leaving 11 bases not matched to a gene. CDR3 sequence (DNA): TGTGCCAGCAGCTGGCTGGAGGGGGCTACGAACACCTTC. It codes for CASSWLEGATNTF.

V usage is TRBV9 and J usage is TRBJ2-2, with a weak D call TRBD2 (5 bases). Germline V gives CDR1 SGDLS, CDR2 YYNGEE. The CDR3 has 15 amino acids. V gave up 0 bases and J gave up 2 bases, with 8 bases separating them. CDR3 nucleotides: TGTGCCAGCAGCGTAGCGGGAAGTAACACCGGGGAGCTGTTTTTT. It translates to CASSVAGSNTGELFF.

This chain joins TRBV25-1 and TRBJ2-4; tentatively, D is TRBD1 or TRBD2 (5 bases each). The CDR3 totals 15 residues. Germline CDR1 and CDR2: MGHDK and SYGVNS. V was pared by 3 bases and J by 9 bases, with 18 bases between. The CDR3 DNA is TGTGCCAGCAGTGATCGTACGGGGCGAGGGAGCATTCAGTACTTC. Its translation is CASSDRTGRGSIQYF.

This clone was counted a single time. The CDR3 bases are TGTGCCACCAGCAGACCCAGGGGCTATGGAAACACCATATATTTT. This gives the protein CATSRPRGYGNTIYF. The gene calls are TRBV15 and TRBJ1-3, with D maybe TRBD1 (6 bases). From germline, CDR1 is LNHNV and CDR2 YYDKDF (reference sequence). The CDR3 is 15 residues long. V was shortened by 2 bases and J by 3 bases, with 11 bases between the two germline ends.